This passage covers 18 T cell receptor beta chains from one sample sequenced in a study of blood T cell repertoires in COVID-19. The protocol was immunoSEQ multiplex PCR, while the TCRdb copy is restricted to in-frame clones and leaves out a portion. This sample has 35,000 to 45,000 clones; over 65% occur once, and the top ten carry around 15%. The specimen sequenced was peripheral blood. These receptors originate from a man in his 70s with acute or convalescent COVID-19.

This clone has just one count. This chain joins TRBV6-6 and TRBJ2-1, with TRBD2 as a possible D gene (6 bases). Germline V gives CDR1 MNHNY, CDR2 SVGAGI (reference sequence). This CDR3 has 16 amino acids. V lost 4 bases and J 2 bases, leaving 15 bases between the germline ends. The CDR3: CASSSTSGGTYNEQFF. For the CDR3, the DNA is TGTGCCAGCAGTTCCACCTCCGGGGGTACCTACAATGAGCAGTTCTTC.

The sample holds a few counts of this clone. The chain joins TRBV4-1 to TRBJ2-7, with 9 bases matching TRBD1. Unmatched junction bases numbered 3, after V lost 1 base and J lost 2 bases. Germline CDR1 is MGHRA and CDR2 is YSYEKL. The CDR3 runs to 15 residues. CDR3 sequence: CASSQAGTGTYEQYF. Here the CDR3 DNA reads TGCGCCAGCAGCCAAGCCGGGACAGGGACCTACGAGCAGTACTTC.

The rearrangement links TRBV7-8 to TRBJ1-4; D is undetermined. Germline values: CDR1 SGHVS, CDR2 FQNEAQ. V was pared by 4 bases and J by 8 bases, with 14 bases between. The CDR3 sequence is 14 residues long. The CDR3 loop reads CASSSWPSGEKLFF. For the CDR3, the DNA is TGTGCCAGCAGCTCGTGGCCCTCGGGAGAAAAACTGTTTTTT. Using reference TRBV7-8 and TRBJ1-4 for the parts outside the CDR3, the full variable domain is GAGVSQSPRYKVAKRGQDVALRCDPISGHVSLFWYQQALGQGPEFLTYFQNEAQLDKSGLPSDRFFAERPEGSVSTLKIQRTQQEDSAVYLCASSSWPSGEKLFFGSGTQLSVL.

The chain uses TRBV7-2 and TRBJ2-2; D possibly corresponds to TRBD1 (5 bases). The germline CDR1 and CDR2 sequences are SGHTA and FQGNSA. V was trimmed by 5 bases and J by 1 base, leaving 11 bases between them. This CDR3 has 15 amino acids. The CDR3 region is CASSLDNLNTGELFF. The DNA for the CDR3 is TGTGCCAGCAGCCTGGACAATTTGAACACCGGGGAGCTGTTTTTT. The whole variable domain, filled in from reference TRBV7-2 and TRBJ2-2, reads GAGVSQSPSNKVTEKGKDVELRCDPISGHTALYWYRQSLGQGLEFLIYFQGNSAPDKSGLPSDRFSAERTGGSVSTLTIQRTQQEDSAVYLCASSLDNLNTGELFFGEGSRLTVL.

V gene TRBV24-1 combines with J gene TRBJ2-1; D gene ambiguous. Germline loops: CDR1 KGHDR, CDR2 SFDVKD. CDR3 length: 14 residues. V lost 4 bases and J lost 0, with 6 bases in between. The CDR3 here is CATSEGASYNEQFF. In DNA form, the CDR3 reads TGTGCCACCAGTGAGGGCGCCTCCTACAATGAGCAGTTCTTC.

This clone was observed a single time. Here the CDR3 DNA reads TGTGCCAGCAGTCCCCTGGGGGCGGAAGATGAAAAACTGTTTTTT. It translates to CASSPLGAEDEKLFF. The chain combines TRBV27 with TRBJ1-4; tentatively, D is TRBD1 (6 bases). The germline V gene has CDR1 MNHEY and CDR2 SMNVEV (reference sequence). The CDR3 is 15 amino acids. V lost 5 bases, J lost 6 bases, and 16 bases lay in between.

The chain links TRBV7-2 to TRBJ2-1; D not certain. Per the germline V gene, CDR1 is SGHTA and CDR2 is FQGNSA. The V gene lost 0 bases and the J gene lost 10 bases, with 7 bases spanning the gap. CDR3 length equals 12 residues. The CDR3 here is CASSLAQLEQFF. CDR3 in DNA: TGTGCCAGCAGCTTAGCACAGCTAGAGCAGTTCTTC.

V usage is TRBV5-1 and J usage is TRBJ1-3; D call uncertain. This CDR3 region has 18 residues. Germline V lookup: CDR1 SGHRS, CDR2 YFSETQ. The V gene lost 1 base and the J gene lost 0 bases, with 17 bases spanning the gap. The CDR3 sequence is CASSLSFRLRNSGNTIYF. The CDR3 region has the DNA TGCGCCAGCAGCTTGAGTTTCAGACTAAGAAACTCTGGAAACACCATATATTTT.

This clone was detected many times. J is TRBJ1-5 and V is TRBV10-3; the match to TRBD1 covers 9 bases. Germline lookup yields CDR1 ENHRY and CDR2 SYGVKD. The CDR3 is 16 residues long. V shed 0 bases, J shed 1 base, and the junction held 1 base outside the gene matches. As DNA, the CDR3 is TGTGCCATCAGTGAGTCAACAGGGGGCAGCAATCAGCCCCAGCATTTT. Protein sequence: CAISESTGGSNQPQHF.

CDR3 region: CASSQGLPGYEQYF. CDR3 DNA sequence: TGTGCCAGCAGCCAAGGGCTCCCGGGGTACGAGCAGTACTTC. This chain links TRBV14 with TRBJ2-7; maybe TRBD2 (5 bases). This CDR3 is 14 amino acids long. The V and J ends lost 1 base and 4 bases respectively, with 11 bases between them. From germline, CDR1 is SGHDN and CDR2 FVKESK.

This chain connects TRBV7-2 to TRBJ1-5; 7 bases agree with TRBD1. Looked up from germline, CDR1 is SGHTA and CDR2 is FQGNSA. V dropped 1 base and J dropped 3; count of bases not matched to a gene: 6. CDR3 size: 16 residues. The CDR3 sequence is CASSLEGQRINQPQHF. The CDR3 DNA follows: TGTGCCAGCAGCTTAGAGGGACAGAGAATCAATCAGCCCCAGCATTTT.

The V and J genes are TRBV5-1 and TRBJ2-6; TRBD2 matches 12 bases. CDR3 length: 17 amino acids. V shed 4 bases and J 3 bases; nucleotides not matched to a gene: 5. Germline lookup yields CDR1 SGHRS and CDR2 YFSETQ. The CDR3 nucleotides read TGCGCCAGCAGCCAACTAGCGGGGGGTAATGGGGCCAACGTCCTGACTTTC. It translates to CASSQLAGGNGANVLTF.

The CDR3 DNA reads TGTGCCAGCAGCCAAGGGACTAGCGGGACTTACAATGAGCAGTTCTTC. Its protein product is CASSQGTSGTYNEQFF. This chain uses TRBV4-2 with TRBJ2-1, with 12 nucleotides matching TRBD2. The CDR3 runs to 16 residues. The ends lost 1 base at V and 4 bases at J; junction bases unmatched: 2. Germline lookup yields CDR1 LGHNA and CDR2 YNFKEQ.

The gene calls are TRBV5-5 and TRBJ2-1; D not resolved. There are 13 residues in the CDR3. Trimming pared 0 bases from V and 5 bases from J, leaving 6 bases between. The germline V gene has CDR1 SGHKS and CDR2 YYEKEE (reference sequence). For the CDR3, the DNA is TGTGCCAGCAGCTTGGGGCCCCACAATGAGCAGTTCTTC. It yields the protein CASSLGPHNEQFF. Drawing the rest from reference TRBV5-5 and TRBJ2-1, the complete variable domain is DAGVTQSPTHLIKTRGQQVTLRCSPISGHKSVSWYQQVLGQGPQFIFQYYEKEERGRGNFPDRFSARQFPNYSSELNVNALLLGDSALYLCASSLGPHNEQFFGPGTRLTVL.

The chain recombines TRBV18 with TRBJ1-4, with unresolved D. Germline V gene sequence: CDR1 KGHSH, CDR2 LQKENI. The CDR3 is made up of 12 amino acids. V was pared by 3 bases and J by 6 bases, with 5 bases between. CDR3 bases: TGTGCCAGCTCACCTACAGATGAAAAACTGTTTTTT. This encodes CASSPTDEKLFF.

This clone was detected once. V and J are TRBV5-1 and TRBJ2-7, with 7 positions matching TRBD2. V lost 3 bases to trimming and J lost 0 bases; unmatched junction nucleotides: 6. This CDR3 region has 15 residues. Germline loops: CDR1 SGHRS, CDR2 YFSETQ. For the CDR3, the DNA is TGCGCCAGCAGCTGGGTTAGCGGGCCCTCCTACGAGCAGTACTTC. It encodes CASSWVSGPSYEQYF.

The rearrangement uses TRBV11-3 and TRBJ2-1; a weak D match, TRBD2 (6 bases). CDR3 length: 15 amino acids. CDR1 is SGHNT and CDR2 is YENEEA in the germline V gene. V lost 1 base, J lost 6 bases, and 13 bases lay in between. The CDR3 loop is CASSLGLLATNEQFF. The CDR3, as DNA: TGTGCCAGCAGCTTAGGTCTGCTAGCGACCAATGAGCAGTTCTTC.

The chain joins TRBV18 to TRBJ1-2; TRBD1 agrees at 8 bases. The V gene's germline CDR1 is KGHSH and CDR2 LQKENI. V shed 3 bases, J shed 4 bases, and the junction held 1 base outside the gene matches. The CDR3 sequence is 13 residues long. DNA of the CDR3: TGTGCCAGCTCACCGACAGGGGCCTATGGCTACACCTTC. Protein sequence: CASSPTGAYGYTF.